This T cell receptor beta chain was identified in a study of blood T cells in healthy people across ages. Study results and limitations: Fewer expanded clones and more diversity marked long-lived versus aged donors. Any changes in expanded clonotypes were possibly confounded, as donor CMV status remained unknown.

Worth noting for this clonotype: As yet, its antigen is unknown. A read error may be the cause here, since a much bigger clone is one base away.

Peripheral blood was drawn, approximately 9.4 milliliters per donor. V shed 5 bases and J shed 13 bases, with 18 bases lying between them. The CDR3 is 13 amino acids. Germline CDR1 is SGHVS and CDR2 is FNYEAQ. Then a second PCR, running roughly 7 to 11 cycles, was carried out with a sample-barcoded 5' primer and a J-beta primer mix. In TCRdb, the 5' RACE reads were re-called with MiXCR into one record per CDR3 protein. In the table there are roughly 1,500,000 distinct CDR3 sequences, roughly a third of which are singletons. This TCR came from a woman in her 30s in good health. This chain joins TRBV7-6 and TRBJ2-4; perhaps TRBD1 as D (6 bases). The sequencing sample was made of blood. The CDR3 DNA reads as TGTGCCAGCAGCCACGGACAGATTGGGAAGCAGTACTTC. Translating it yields CASSHGQIGKQYF.